Included here is one TCR beta chain sequence, with context. Via MiXCR, TCRdb re-called the 5' RACE reads, giving one row per CDR3 protein. The sample has about 200,000 distinct CDR3 sequences, 9.5% seen once. These data come from a study of T-cell memory formation after mild COVID-19. Study details: Largely donor-specific TCR clusters were found.

CDR1 is LGHNA, CDR2 YSLEER, per germline. The CDR3 covers 16 residues. Unmatched junction bases numbered 9, after V lost 5 bases and J lost 5 bases. The chain joins TRBV4-3 to TRBJ2-2, with 9 bases lining up with TRBD2. Sequencing was done on a sample of PBMCs or a T cell subset sorted from them (not recorded which). This clonotype originated in a man between 18 and 29 years old who had mild COVID-19 (a few samples of this study predate the infection). Cell type and time point are not known. The CDR3 bases are TGCGCCAGCAGCAGACAAGCGGGGGGAGGAACCGGGGAGCTGTTTTTT. This gives the protein CASSRQAGGGTGELFF.